The subject of this entry is one T cell receptor (beta chain). The sample belongs to a study of shared clonotypes between healthy human individuals. Germline V gives CDR1 SGHDN, CDR2 FVKESK. This CDR3 comprises 14 residues. V was clipped by 6 bases and J by 0 bases, with 12 bases between them. Sequenced by immunoSEQ multiplex PCR; TCRdb stores in-frame clones only, minus some. Of around 1.1 million clones listed, approximately 77% are singletons. The sequenced sample consisted of memory CD4+ T cells from PBMCs. The subset denotes: CD45RA-negative fraction. The sequence was obtained from a man between 18 and 35 years old in good health. Some clones in this sample may be carry-over from other donors' samples. V gene TRBV14 combines with J gene TRBJ2-7, with D tentatively TRBD1 or TRBD2 (5 bases each). CDR3 in DNA: TGTGCCAGCAGTTTCTACGGGGCCTCCTACGAGCAGTACTTC. Translating it yields CASSFYGASYEQYF. Combining the CDR3 with reference TRBV14 and TRBJ2-7 gives the whole variable domain EAGVTQFPSHSVIEKGQTVTLRCDPISGHDNLYWYRRVMGKEIKFLLHFVKESKQDESGMPNNRFLAERTGGTYSTLKVQPAELEDSGVYFCASSFYGASYEQYFGPGTRLTVT.